This record looks at one TCR beta chain sequence and its context. This entry is derived from a study of blood T cell repertoires in COVID-19. Study-wide background: The origin of the acute and convalescent COVID-19 samples was the United States, Italy and Spain. PBMCs, B-cell-depleted T cells, or T cells were the source of the cDNA or gDNA that made up the material.

Study processing details: Scientists estimated how many nucleated cells there were by amplifying reference gene primers. Clones were sequenced by immunoSEQ multiplex PCR, and TCRdb holds only the in-frame ones, with some missing. Clone size and V and J calls were adopted from that table, with D and trimming inferred from the DNA. In the table there are 70,000 to 95,000 clones, over 80% of which are singletons. The J segment lost 1 base and the V segment lost 3 bases, leaving 9 bases of the junction unmatched. Per the germline V gene, CDR1 is SGHTA and CDR2 is FQGNSA. This CDR3 is 18 amino acids long.

The sample comprised peripheral blood. This TCR came from a woman aged 70-85 years with active or convalescent COVID-19. V usage is TRBV7-2 and J usage is TRBJ2-3, with 11 positions matching TRBD2. The CDR3 nucleotides are TGTGCCAGCAGCTTTTGGCTAGCGGGGGGCACGGGCACAGATACGCAGTATTTT. It translates to CASSFWLAGGTGTDTQYF.